The clone carrying this T cell receptor (beta chain) was seen ten or more times. Its antigen is as yet unknown. This sample was included in a study of identical twins. This CDR3 has 16 residues. The V gene lost 0 bases and the J gene lost 2 bases, with 12 bases spanning the gap. From germline, CDR1 is SEHNR and CDR2 FQNEAQ (reference sequence). Whole-study findings and limits: The more abundant beta clonotypes in cord blood had fewer insertions, and memory repertoires did not show this. Out-of-frame alpha sequences common to twins exhibited a surplus of low generation probability. There was more out-of-frame TCR alpha sharing in monozygotic twins than models estimated. Beta out-of-frame sequences displayed a weaker excess of sharing between twins.

TCRdb passed the 5' RACE reads through MiXCR, listing each CDR3 protein once. The sample holds some 630,000 distinct CDR3 sequences; roughly 7.2% are singletons and the top ten take 1.5% to 2%. These same records also appear under a second study, on yellow fever vaccine responses in identical twins.

Sequencing was done on a sample of PBMCs. The rearrangement uses TRBV7-9 and TRBJ2-3; D is undetermined. The source is a woman younger than 30 in good health. For the CDR3, the DNA is TGTGCCAGCAGCTTAGCGGAGACGGCTTTCACAGATACGCAGTATTTT. It yields the protein CASSLAETAFTDTQYF.